This T cell receptor beta chain was documented in a study of OX40 agonist ivuxolimab in advanced cancers. Across the study: Three patients, one with hepatocellular carcinoma and two with cutaneous melanoma, responded partially. Findings of the study overall: Expanded clones tended on average to be more numerous among CD8+ T cells than CD4+. Patients who responded partially at 0.1-3.0 mg/kg showed clonal expansion ranking among the lowest. Normalized T-cell clonal expansion was also low in some nonresponders.

This clone was found a few times. Its antigen remains unidentified. This CDR3 is 14 amino acids long. V lost 6 bases to trimming and J lost 9 bases; unmatched junction nucleotides: 9. Germline assignment: CDR1 SNHLY and CDR2 FYNNEI. Here immunoSEQ multiplex PCR was the method, and the copy in TCRdb shows in-frame clones only, minus some. The sample has over 150,000 clones; 85% to 95% are singletons. This receptor was taken from an adult with an advanced solid tumor such as melanoma, head and neck, liver or kidney cancer. The chain uses TRBV2 and TRBJ1-5; TRBD1 agrees at 9 bases. The sequencing used CD4+ or CD8+ T cells sorted from blood, collected in a trial of the OX40 agonist ivuxolimab. CDR3 in amino acids: CASRGDRAGGPQHF. The CDR3 DNA is TGTGCCAGCAGGGGGGACAGGGCAGGCGGGCCCCAGCATTTT.